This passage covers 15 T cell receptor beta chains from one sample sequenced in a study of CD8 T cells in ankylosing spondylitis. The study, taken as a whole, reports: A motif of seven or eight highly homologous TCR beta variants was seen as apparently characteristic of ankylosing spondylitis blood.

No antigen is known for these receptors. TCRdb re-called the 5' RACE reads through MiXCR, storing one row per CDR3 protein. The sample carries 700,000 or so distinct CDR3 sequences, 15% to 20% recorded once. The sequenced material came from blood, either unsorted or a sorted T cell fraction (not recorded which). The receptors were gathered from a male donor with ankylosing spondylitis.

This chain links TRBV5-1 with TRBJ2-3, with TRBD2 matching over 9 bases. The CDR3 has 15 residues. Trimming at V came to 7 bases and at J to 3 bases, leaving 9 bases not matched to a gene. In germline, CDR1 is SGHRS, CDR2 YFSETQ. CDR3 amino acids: CASAGTSRSTDTQYF. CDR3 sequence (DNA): TGCGCCAGCGCTGGGACTAGCAGATCAACAGATACGCAGTATTTT.

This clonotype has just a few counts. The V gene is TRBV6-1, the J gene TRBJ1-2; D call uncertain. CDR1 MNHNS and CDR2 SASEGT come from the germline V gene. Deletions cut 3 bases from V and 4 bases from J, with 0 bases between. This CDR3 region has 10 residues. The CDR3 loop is CASSDYGYTF. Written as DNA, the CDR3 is TGTGCCAGCAGTGACTATGGCTACACCTTC.

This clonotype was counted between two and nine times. CDR3 loop: CASSQGRVRETQYF. The CDR3 DNA reads as TGTGCCAGCAGCCAAGGGCGGGTCCGGGAGACCCAGTACTTC. The chain recombines TRBV3-1 with TRBJ2-5, with D perhaps TRBD2 (5 bases). V was clipped by 1 base and J by 5 bases, with 11 bases between them. The CDR3 covers 14 residues. CDR1 LGHDT and CDR2 YNNKEL come from the germline V gene (reference sequence).

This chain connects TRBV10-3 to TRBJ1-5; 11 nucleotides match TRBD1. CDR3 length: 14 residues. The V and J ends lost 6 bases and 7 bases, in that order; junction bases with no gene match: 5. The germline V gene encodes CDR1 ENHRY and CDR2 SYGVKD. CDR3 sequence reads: CAISTGQGEQPQHF. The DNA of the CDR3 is TGTGCCATCAGCACGGGACAGGGGGAACAGCCCCAGCATTTT.

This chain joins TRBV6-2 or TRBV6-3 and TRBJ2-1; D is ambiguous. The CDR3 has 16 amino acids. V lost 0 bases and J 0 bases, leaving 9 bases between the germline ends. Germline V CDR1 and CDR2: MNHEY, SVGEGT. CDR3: CASSYSTPPSYNEQFF. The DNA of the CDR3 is TGTGCCAGCAGTTACTCGACACCCCCCTCCTACAATGAGCAGTTCTTC.

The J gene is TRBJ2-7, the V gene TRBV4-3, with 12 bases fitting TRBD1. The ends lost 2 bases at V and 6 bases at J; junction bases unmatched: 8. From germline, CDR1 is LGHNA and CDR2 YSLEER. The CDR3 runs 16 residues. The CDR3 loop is CASSQSPPGQGAEQYF. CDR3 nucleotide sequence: TGCGCCAGCAGCCAAAGCCCCCCGGGACAGGGGGCCGAGCAGTACTTC.

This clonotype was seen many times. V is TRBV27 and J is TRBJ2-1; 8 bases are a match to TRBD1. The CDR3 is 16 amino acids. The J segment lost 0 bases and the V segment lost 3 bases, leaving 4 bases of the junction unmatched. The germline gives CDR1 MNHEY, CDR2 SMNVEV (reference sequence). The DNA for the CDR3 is TGTGCCAGCAGTTTGAGGACAGGGAGCTCCTACAATGAGCAGTTCTTC. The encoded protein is CASSLRTGSSYNEQFF.

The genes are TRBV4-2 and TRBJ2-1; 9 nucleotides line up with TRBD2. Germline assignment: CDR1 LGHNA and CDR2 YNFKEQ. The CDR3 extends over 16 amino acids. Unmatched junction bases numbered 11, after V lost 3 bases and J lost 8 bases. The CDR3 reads CASSHYASGEGDEQFF. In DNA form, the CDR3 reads TGTGCCAGCAGCCACTACGCTAGCGGGGAGGGCGATGAGCAGTTCTTC.

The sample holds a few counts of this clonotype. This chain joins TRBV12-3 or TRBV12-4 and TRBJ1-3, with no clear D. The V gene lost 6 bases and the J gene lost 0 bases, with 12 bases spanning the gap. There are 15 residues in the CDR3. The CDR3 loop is CASSFGSNSGNTIYF. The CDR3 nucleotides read TGTGCCAGCAGCTTCGGGTCAAACTCTGGAAACACCATATATTTT.

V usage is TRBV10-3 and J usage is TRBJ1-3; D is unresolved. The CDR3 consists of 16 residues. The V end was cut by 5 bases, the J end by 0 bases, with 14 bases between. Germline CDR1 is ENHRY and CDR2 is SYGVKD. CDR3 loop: CAISPFTVGSGNTIYF. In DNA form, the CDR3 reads TGTGCCATCAGTCCCTTCACAGTGGGCTCTGGAAACACCATATATTTT.

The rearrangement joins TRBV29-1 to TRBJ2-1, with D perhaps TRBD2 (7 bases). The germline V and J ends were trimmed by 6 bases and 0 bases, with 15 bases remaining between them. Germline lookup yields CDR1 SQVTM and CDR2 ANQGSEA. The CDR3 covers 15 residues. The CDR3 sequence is CSVRGGQDSYNEQFF. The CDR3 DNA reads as TGCAGCGTCAGGGGAGGGCAGGACTCCTACAATGAGCAGTTCTTC.

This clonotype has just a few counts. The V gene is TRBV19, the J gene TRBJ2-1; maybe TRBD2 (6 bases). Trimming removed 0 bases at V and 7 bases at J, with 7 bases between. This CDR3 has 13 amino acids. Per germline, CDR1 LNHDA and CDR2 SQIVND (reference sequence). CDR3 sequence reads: CASSIEGGNEQFF. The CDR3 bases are TGTGCCAGTAGTATAGAAGGAGGGAATGAGCAGTTCTTC.

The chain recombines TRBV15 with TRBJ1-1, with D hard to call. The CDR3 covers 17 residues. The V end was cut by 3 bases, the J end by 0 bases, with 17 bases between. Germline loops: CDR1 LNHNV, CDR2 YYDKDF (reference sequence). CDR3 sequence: CATSSPPTITLNTEAFF. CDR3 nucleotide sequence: TGTGCCACCAGCAGTCCTCCGACTATAACCCTGAACACTGAAGCTTTCTTT.

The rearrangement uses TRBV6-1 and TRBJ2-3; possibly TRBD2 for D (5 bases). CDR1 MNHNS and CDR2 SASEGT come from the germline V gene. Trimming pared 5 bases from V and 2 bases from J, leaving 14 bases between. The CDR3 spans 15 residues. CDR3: CASSPRGAFTDTQYF. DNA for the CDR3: TGTGCCAGCAGTCCCCGGGGTGCGTTCACAGATACGCAGTATTTT.

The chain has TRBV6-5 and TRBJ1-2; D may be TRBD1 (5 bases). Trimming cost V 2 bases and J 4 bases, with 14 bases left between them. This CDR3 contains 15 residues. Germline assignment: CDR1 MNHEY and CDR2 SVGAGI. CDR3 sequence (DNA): TGTGCCAGCAGTTACGGTACAGGCCTGGGCTATGGCTACACCTTC. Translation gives CASSYGTGLGYGYTF.